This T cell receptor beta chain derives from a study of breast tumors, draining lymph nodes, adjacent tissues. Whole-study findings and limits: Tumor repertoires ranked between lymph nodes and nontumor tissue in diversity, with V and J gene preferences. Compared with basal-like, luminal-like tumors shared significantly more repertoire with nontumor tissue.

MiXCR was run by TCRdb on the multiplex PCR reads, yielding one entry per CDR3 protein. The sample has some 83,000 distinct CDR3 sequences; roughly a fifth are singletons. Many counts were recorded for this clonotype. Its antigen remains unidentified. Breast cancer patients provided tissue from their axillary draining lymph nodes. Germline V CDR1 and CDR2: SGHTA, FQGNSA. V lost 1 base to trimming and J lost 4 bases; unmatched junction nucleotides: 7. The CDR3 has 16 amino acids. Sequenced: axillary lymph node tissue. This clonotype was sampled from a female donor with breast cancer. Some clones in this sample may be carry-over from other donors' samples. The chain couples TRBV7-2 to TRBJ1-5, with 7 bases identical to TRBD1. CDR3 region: CASSLVARGGNQPQHF. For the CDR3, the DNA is TGTGCCAGCAGCTTAGTTGCCAGGGGGGGTAATCAGCCCCAGCATTTT. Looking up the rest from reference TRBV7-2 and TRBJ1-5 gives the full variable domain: GAGVSQSPSNKVTEKGKDVELRCDPISGHTALYWYRQSLGQGLEFLIYFQGNSAPDKSGLPSDRFSAERTGGSVSTLTIQRTQQEDSAVYLCASSLVARGGNQPQHFGDGTRLSIL.